Sequencing of this T cell receptor beta chain was carried out in a study of T-cell memory formation after mild COVID-19. About the research overall: TCR clusters mostly belonged to single donors.

The study's findings and limits: There was a balanced CD4/CD8 profile in clones contracting day 15 to 85, and later expanders leaned CD4+.

This clonotype has only a few counts. Antigen unknown. TCRdb analysed the 5' RACE reads with MiXCR anew, one entry per CDR3 protein. The sample lists 250,000 to 300,000 distinct CDR3 sequences; roughly 16% were seen once. The germline CDR1 and CDR2 sequences are SGHRS and YFSETQ. This CDR3 has 16 residues. V lost 7 bases and J lost 1; bases outside the gene matches: 10. Sequences were obtained from PBMCs or a T cell subset sorted from them (not recorded which). The J gene is TRBJ2-4, the V gene TRBV5-1; 8 bases agree with TRBD2. This TCR derives from a man aged 18 to 29 who had mild COVID-19 (a few samples of this study predate the infection). Cell type and time point are not known. The CDR3 nucleotides are TGCGCCAGCCCCGGGCGGGGGGCATCGGCCAAAAACATTCAGTACTTC. Translating it yields CASPGRGASAKNIQYF.